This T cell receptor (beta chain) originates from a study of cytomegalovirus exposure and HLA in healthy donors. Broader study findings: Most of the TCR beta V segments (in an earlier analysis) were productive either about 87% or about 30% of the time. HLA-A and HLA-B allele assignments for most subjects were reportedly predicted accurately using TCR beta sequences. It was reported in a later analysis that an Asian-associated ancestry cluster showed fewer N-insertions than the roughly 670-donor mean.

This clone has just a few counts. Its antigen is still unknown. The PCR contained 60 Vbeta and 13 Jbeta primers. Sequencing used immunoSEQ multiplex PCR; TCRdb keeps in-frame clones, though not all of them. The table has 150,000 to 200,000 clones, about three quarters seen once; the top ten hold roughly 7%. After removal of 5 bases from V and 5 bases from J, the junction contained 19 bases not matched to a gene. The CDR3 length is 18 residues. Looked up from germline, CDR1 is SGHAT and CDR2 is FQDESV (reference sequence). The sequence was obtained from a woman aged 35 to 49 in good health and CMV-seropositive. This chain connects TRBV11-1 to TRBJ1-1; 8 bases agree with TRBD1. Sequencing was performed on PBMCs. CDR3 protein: CASSLGLAMTGVGTEAFF. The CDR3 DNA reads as TGTGCCAGCAGCCTCGGTCTGGCAATGACAGGGGTCGGGACTGAAGCTTTCTTT.